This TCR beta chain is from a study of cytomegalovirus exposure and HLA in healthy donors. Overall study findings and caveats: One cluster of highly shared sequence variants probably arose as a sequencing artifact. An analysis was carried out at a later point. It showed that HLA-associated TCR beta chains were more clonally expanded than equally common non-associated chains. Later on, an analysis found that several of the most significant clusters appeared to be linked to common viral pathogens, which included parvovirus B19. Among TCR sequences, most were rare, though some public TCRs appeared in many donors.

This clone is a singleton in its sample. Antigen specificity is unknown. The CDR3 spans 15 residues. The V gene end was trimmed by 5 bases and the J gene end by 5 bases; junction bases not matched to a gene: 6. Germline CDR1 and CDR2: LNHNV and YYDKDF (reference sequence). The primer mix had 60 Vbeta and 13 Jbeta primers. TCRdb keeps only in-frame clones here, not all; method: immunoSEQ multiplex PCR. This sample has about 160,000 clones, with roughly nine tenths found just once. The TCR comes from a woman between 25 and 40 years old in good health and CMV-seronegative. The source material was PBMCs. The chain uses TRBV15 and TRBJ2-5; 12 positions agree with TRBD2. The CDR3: CATSLGLAGLETQYF. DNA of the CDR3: TGTGCCACCAGCCTAGGACTAGCGGGACTGGAGACCCAGTACTTC.